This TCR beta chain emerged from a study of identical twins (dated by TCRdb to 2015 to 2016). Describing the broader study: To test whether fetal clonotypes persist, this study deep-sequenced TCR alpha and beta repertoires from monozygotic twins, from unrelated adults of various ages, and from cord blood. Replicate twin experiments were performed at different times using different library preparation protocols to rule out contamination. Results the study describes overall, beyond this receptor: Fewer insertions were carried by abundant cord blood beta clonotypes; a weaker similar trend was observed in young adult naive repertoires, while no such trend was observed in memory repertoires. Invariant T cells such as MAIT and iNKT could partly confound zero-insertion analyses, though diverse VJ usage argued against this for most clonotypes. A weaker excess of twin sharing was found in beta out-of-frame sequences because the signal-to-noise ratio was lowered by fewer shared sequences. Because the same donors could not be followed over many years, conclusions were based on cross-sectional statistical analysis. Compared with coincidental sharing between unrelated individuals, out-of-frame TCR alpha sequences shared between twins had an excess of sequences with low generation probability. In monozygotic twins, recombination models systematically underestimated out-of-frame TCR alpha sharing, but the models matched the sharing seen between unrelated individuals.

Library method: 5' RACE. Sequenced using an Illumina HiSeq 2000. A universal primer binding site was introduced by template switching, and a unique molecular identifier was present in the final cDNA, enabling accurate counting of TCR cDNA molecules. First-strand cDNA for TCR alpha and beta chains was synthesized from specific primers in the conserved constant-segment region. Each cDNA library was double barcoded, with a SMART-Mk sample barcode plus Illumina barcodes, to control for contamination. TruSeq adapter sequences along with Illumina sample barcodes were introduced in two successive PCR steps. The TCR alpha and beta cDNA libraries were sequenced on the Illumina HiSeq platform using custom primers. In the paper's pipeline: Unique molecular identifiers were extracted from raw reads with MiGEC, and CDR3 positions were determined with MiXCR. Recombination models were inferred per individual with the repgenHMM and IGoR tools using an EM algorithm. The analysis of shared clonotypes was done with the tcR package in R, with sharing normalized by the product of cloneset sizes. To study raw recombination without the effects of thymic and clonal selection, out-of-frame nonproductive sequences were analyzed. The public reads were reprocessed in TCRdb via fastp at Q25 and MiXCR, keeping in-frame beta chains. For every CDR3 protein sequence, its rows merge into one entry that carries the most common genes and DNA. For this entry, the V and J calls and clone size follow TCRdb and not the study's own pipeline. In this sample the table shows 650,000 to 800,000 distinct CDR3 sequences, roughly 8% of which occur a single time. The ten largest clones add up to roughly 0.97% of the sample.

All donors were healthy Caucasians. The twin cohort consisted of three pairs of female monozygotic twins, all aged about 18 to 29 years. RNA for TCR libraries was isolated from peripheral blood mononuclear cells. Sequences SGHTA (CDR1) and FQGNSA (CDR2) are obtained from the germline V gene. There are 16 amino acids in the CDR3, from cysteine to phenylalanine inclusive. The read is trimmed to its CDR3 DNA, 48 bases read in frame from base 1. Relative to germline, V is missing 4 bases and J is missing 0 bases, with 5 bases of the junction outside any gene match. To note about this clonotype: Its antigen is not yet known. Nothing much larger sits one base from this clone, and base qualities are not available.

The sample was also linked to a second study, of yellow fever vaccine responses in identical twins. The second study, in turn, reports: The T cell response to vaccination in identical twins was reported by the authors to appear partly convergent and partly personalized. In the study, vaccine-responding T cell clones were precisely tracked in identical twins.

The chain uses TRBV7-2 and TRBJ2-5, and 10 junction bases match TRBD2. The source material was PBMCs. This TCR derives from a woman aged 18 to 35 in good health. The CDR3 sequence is CASSSLAGGHQETQYF. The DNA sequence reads TGTGCCAGCAGCTCCTTAGCGGGGGGACACCAAGAGACCCAGTACTTC.